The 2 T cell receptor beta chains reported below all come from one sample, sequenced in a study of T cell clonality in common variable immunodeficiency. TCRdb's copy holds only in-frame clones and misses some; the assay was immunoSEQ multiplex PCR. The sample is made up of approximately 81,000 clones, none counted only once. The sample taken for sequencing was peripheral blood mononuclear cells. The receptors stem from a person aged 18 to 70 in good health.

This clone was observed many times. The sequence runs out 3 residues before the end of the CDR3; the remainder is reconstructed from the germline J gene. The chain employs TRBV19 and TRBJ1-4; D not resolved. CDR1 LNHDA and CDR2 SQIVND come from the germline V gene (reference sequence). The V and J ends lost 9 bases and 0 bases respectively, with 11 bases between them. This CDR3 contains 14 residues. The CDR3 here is CASLGGATNEKLFF. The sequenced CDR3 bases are TGTGCCAGCCTAGGCGGTGCAACTAATGAAAAA.

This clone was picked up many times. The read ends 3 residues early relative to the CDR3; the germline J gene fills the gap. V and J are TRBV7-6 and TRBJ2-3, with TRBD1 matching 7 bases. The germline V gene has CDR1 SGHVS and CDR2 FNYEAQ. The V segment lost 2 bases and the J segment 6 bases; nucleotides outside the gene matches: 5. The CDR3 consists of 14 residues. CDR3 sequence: CASSLSRGRDTQYF. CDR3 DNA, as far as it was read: TGTGCCAGCAGCTTATCTAGGGGGCGCGATACG.